The rows below give T cell receptor beta chains drawn from one sample of a study of Ad26.COV2.S vaccination and SARS-CoV-2 variants. Libraries were prepared by immunoSEQ multiplex PCR; TCRdb keeps only in-frame clonotypes and omits some of them. The table includes around 170,000 clones, around nine tenths detected once. Here the sequenced sample was peripheral blood, taken after recovery from COVID-19. All receptors derive from a human donor who had recovered from COVID-19. Both conserved end residues are part of each CDR3. A D gene is named only where the DNA matches it firmly. Clone size is stated in some rows and not others, as once, few, many or a class when expanded.

V gene	CDR3 length	J gene	D gene	clone size	CDR3 DNA	CDR3 protein
TRBV3-1/TRBV3-2	14	TRBJ2-7	-	-	TGTGCCAGCAGCCGGCAGGGTCTAAACTACGAGCAGTACTTC	CASSRQGLNYEQYF
TRBV2	14	TRBJ1-2	TRBD1	-	TGTGCCAGCAGAAGTTTGGGACAGGGATATGGCTACACCTTC	CASRSLGQGYGYTF
TRBV5-4	16	TRBJ2-7	TRBD1	-	TGTGCCAGCAGCTGGGGGACAGGACCGACAATCCACGAGCAGTACTTC	CASSWGTGPTIHEQYF
TRBV6-5	14	TRBJ1-4	TRBD1	-	TGTGCCAGCAGGAGGGACAGGGCGGATGAAAAACTGTTTTTT	CASRRDRADEKLFF
TRBV18	14	TRBJ2-7	-	-	TGTGCCAGCTCACCGGGGACGGGAGTGAGCGAGCAGTACTTC	CASSPGTGVSEQYF
TRBV19	13	TRBJ2-7	-	-	TGTGCCAGTAACGCCCCGGGAGTCACGACTCAGTACTTC	CASNAPGVTTQYF
TRBV4-1	16	TRBJ2-7	-	once	TGCGCCAGCAGCCACTTTAACTCGGGGGGCGCACGGGAGCAGTACTTC	CASSHFNSGGAREQYF
TRBV3-1/TRBV3-2	15	TRBJ2-5	-	-	TGTGCCAGCAGCCAAGAGCCAAGGTTAGGGGAGACCCAGTACTTC	CASSQEPRLGETQYF
TRBV7-6	16	TRBJ2-1	TRBD2	few	TGTGCCAGCAGCCCCCGGGGGGTAGCGGGGGACAATGAGCAGTTCTTC	CASSPRGVAGDNEQFF
TRBV5-1	14	TRBJ2-1	TRBD1	few	TGCGCCAGCAGCCCTACAGGGGGCGAGAATGAGCAGTTCTTC	CASSPTGGENEQFF
TRBV9	15	TRBJ2-7	TRBD2	once	TGTGCCAGCAGCGTAGCGGGGGGGTTAAGCTACGAGCAGTACTTC	CASSVAGGLSYEQYF
TRBV4-2	15	TRBJ2-3	TRBD2	-	TGTGCCAGCAGCTGGACTAGCGCTAGCACAGATACGCAGTATTTT	CASSWTSASTDTQYF
TRBV7-3	15	TRBJ2-1	TRBD2	once	TGTGCCAGCAGCCGGGGACTAGCGGGATCTTACGAGCAGTTCTTC	CASSRGLAGSYEQFF
TRBV7-8	14	TRBJ2-2	-	once	TGTGCCAGCAGCTTAGGACTGGCCACCGGGGAGCTGTTTTTT	CASSLGLATGELFF
TRBV19	12	TRBJ2-1	-	-	TGTGCCAGTAGTATGGCTTACAATGAGCAGTTCTTC	CASSMAYNEQFF
TRBV6-5	16	TRBJ2-3	TRBD2	-	TGTGCCAGCAGTTACCCAGACGCGGGGGGCACAGATACGCAGTATTTT	CASSYPDAGGTDTQYF
TRBV4-2	16	TRBJ2-1	TRBD1	-	TGTGCCAGCAGCCAAGCCGGACAGGTTCTAAACAATGAGCAGTTCTTC	CASSQAGQVLNNEQFF
TRBV28	16	TRBJ1-5	-	-	TGTGCCAGCAGCCGTGGACAGTCGACTAGCAATCAGCCCCAGCATTTT	CASSRGQSTSNQPQHF
TRBV5-5	16	TRBJ1-2	-	-	TGTGCCAGCAGCTTGGTCACAGGGAATAATCTGGGTGGCTACACCTTC	CASSLVTGNNLGGYTF
TRBV5-1	11	TRBJ2-5	-	-	TGCGCTTCCTCCCTCCAAGAGACCCAGTACTTC	CASSLQETQYF
TRBV10-3	17	TRBJ1-1	-	-	TGTGCCATCAGTGAGCCCCCGGCGGGACGGGTGAACACTGAAGCTTTCTTT	CAISEPPAGRVNTEAFF
TRBV4-1	16	TRBJ2-3	-	-	TGCGCCAGCAGCCAAGACCCGGGACTCGGCACAGATACGCAGTATTTT	CASSQDPGLGTDTQYF
TRBV15	15	TRBJ2-5	-	-	TGTGCCACCGCAGGTGGGTCCTGGCCTGGGGAGACCCAGTACTTC	CATAGGSWPGETQYF
TRBV4-1	15	TRBJ2-3	-	-	TGCGCCAGCAGCCAAGAGGAGCGGGCTATAATTACGCAGTATTTT	CASSQEERAIITQYF
TRBV6-6	12	TRBJ2-4	TRBD1	-	TGTGCCAGCAGTTACTCGGGGACAGCTCAGTACTTC	CASSYSGTAQYF
TRBV4-1	13	TRBJ1-1	-	-	TGCGCCAGCAGCCGGGGGACGGAGACTGAAGCTTTCTTT	CASSRGTETEAFF
TRBV9	12	TRBJ2-7	-	-	TGTGCCAGCAGCGTAGAACAGACCGAGCAGTACTTC	CASSVEQTEQYF
TRBV29-1	12	TRBJ2-5	-	-	TGCAGCGGATTAAGGGGCGGGGAGACCCAGTACTTC	CSGLRGGETQYF
TRBV2	14	TRBJ1-4	-	-	TGTGCCAGCAGTGAAACACGGGGGGATGAAAAACTGTTTTTT	CASSETRGDEKLFF
TRBV2	16	TRBJ1-1	-	once	TGTGCCACCAAGACCTCAACGTCCCGATTGAACACTGAAGCTTTCTTT	CATKTSTSRLNTEAFF
TRBV28	17	TRBJ2-1	TRBD2	once	TGTGCCAGCAGTTCCCCACCCACTAGCGGGACCCACAATGAGCAGTTCTTC	CASSSPPTSGTHNEQFF
TRBV7-6	15	TRBJ1-2	-	-	TGTGCCAGCAGCTTAGAGACTGGCAGCTCCTATGGCTACACCTTC	CASSLETGSSYGYTF
TRBV25-1	14	TRBJ1-2	-	-	TGTGCCAGCAGTGCCGTCGGCCGGTACTATGGCTACACCTTC	CASSAVGRYYGYTF
TRBV11-3	13	TRBJ1-3	-	-	TGTGCCAGCAGCTTAGAGGCGGGAAACACCATATATTTT	CASSLEAGNTIYF
TRBV12-3/TRBV12-4	12	TRBJ2-7	-	-	TGTGCCAGCAGCCTTACCTCTTACGAGCAGTACTTC	CASSLTSYEQYF